The 15 T cell receptor beta chains below were found in one sample sequenced in a study of beta chain features in type 1 diabetes. Expressed TCRB transcripts were sequenced after all isolated RNA was converted to cDNA. TCRdb's copy holds only in-frame clones and misses some; the assay was immunoSEQ multiplex PCR. The sample lists more than 110,000 clones; 6% to 7.5% were seen once. Sequenced sample: central memory CD4+ T cells from blood. These receptors originate from a woman aged 30 to 39 in good health.

This clone was observed a few times. The rearrangement uses TRBV7-2 and TRBJ2-1; 9 nucleotides agree with TRBD2. From germline, CDR1 is SGHTA and CDR2 FQGNSA. Trimming at V came to 5 bases and at J to 9 bases, leaving 11 bases not matched to a gene. CDR3 length: 15 residues. CDR3 nucleotides: TGTGCCAGCAGCCCTCGGCTAGCGGGAAACACTGAGCAGTTCTTC. Its protein is CASSPRLAGNTEQFF.

This clone showed up just a few times. The chain joins TRBV29-1 to TRBJ2-3; D is unresolved. The germline V and J ends were trimmed by 8 bases and 1 base, with 7 bases remaining between them. CDR3 length: 11 amino acids. CDR1 and CDR2 (germline): SQVTM, ANQGSEA. The CDR3 loop reads CSSRGTDTQYF. The CDR3, as DNA: TGCAGCTCCCGGGGCACAGATACGCAGTATTTT.

This clone has a handful of counts. The chain couples TRBV4-2 to TRBJ2-7; D remains ambiguous. CDR1 and CDR2 (germline): LGHNA, YNFKEQ. Trimming cost V 2 bases and J 6 bases, with 17 bases left between them. The CDR3 spans 15 residues. The CDR3: CASSQWAATSGEQYF. Here the CDR3 DNA reads TGTGCCAGCAGCCAATGGGCAGCTACCTCAGGCGAGCAGTACTTC.

This clone has more than one count but fewer than ten. CDR3: CATSRVLNTEAFF. CDR3 DNA: TGTGCCACCAGCAGAGTCTTGAACACTGAAGCTTTCTTT. The gene calls are TRBV15 and TRBJ1-1; D gene ambiguous. The CDR3 has 13 amino acids. Germline CDR1 LNHNV, CDR2 YYDKDF (reference sequence). V was trimmed by 1 base and J by 0 bases, leaving 3 bases between them.

This clone has a count of ten or more. The chain has TRBV7-9 and TRBJ2-7; 7 bases line up with TRBD2. Germline CDR1 is SEHNR and CDR2 is FQNEAQ (reference sequence). CDR3 length: 15 residues. The V segment lost 5 bases and the J segment 6 bases; nucleotides outside the gene matches: 13. Here the CDR3 DNA reads TGTGCCAGCAGCCCAGATCTAGCGGCCTCAACCGAGCAGTACTTC. Translation: CASSPDLAASTEQYF.

This chain links TRBV6-6 with TRBJ2-1, with D tentatively TRBD2 (7 bases). CDR3 length: 16 amino acids. CDR1 and CDR2 from the germline V gene are MNHNY and SVGAGI (reference sequence). Trimming took off 0 bases at V and 6 bases at J, with 15 bases between the two ends. The CDR3 DNA sequence: TGTGCCAGCAGTTACTCTGTGACCGGGGGGCGCAATGAGCAGTTCTTC. This gives the protein CASSYSVTGGRNEQFF.

As regards this clone: It may be a read error: a sequence one base away is much more abundant. Within the sample, other DNA sequences also encode this same CDR3. The chain joins TRBV14 to TRBJ2-3; D may be TRBD2 (6 bases). The CDR3 extends over 15 amino acids. The germline V gene encodes CDR1 SGHDN and CDR2 FVKESK. The CDR3 coding sequence is TGCGCCAGCAGCGGCCGGGACTCGGCCCTTGGGGCGCAGTATTTT. Translating it yields CASSGRDSALGAQYF.

The chain's CDR3 is CSVHLVRREQETQYF. CDR3 nucleotide sequence: TGCAGCGTTCATCTGGTTCGCCGGGAGCAAGAGACCCAGTACTTC. The J gene is TRBJ2-5, the V gene TRBV29-1, with D perhaps matching TRBD2 (6 bases). The CDR3 runs 15 residues. Germline lookup yields CDR1 SQVTM and CDR2 ANQGSEA. V lost 5 bases to trimming and J lost 2 bases, with 18 bases between them.

There are a few counts of this clone. The rearrangement links TRBV20-1 to TRBJ1-2; D gene ambiguous. Germline V gene data show CDR1 as DFQATT and CDR2 as SNEGSKA (reference sequence). The V and J ends lost 6 bases and 1 base respectively, with 6 bases between them. The CDR3 loop spans 11 amino acids. CDR3 sequence (DNA): TGCAGTGCCTCAGTTAACTATGGCTACACCTTC. Translating gives CSASVNYGYTF.

This clone was counted between two and nine times. The V call is TRBV30, the J call TRBJ2-7; 8 bases fit TRBD1. Trimming took 4 bases from V and 5 from J; bases not matched to a gene: 13. This CDR3 is 15 amino acids long. Germline V gene lookup returns CDR1 GTSNPN and CDR2 SVGIG (reference sequence). In DNA, the CDR3 is TGTGCCTGGACTTCGAGGGACAGGCTGATGGACGAGCAGTACTTC. Its translation: CAWTSRDRLMDEQYF.

This clone was detected many times. The V and J genes are TRBV18 and TRBJ2-7, with unresolved D. Germline loops: CDR1 KGHSH, CDR2 LQKENI. The V and J ends lost 6 bases and 7 bases respectively, with 10 bases between them. This CDR3 region has 11 residues. The CDR3 region is CASSREREQYF. Here the CDR3 DNA reads TGTGCCAGCTCGCGAGAGCGAGAGCAGTACTTC.

As DNA, the CDR3 is TGTGCCAGCTCACCCCTTTCGGGGGGAGGGCACTCCTACGAGCAGTACTTC. This codes for CASSPLSGGGHSYEQYF. V gene TRBV18 combines with J gene TRBJ2-7; 7 positions match TRBD2. CDR1 is KGHSH and CDR2 is LQKENI in the germline V gene. CDR3 length: 17 residues. V trimming: 3 bases; J trimming: 0 bases; junction bases outside the gene matches: 11.

The V gene is TRBV5-4, the J gene TRBJ1-2; D not resolved. Between the trimmed V and J ends, which lost 4 bases and 5 bases, there was a span of 21 bases. The germline V gene has CDR1 SGHNT and CDR2 YYREEE (reference sequence). There are 16 residues in the CDR3. The CDR3, as DNA: TGTGCCAGCAGCCAAGAAGCGTCCTCCATCTCTTATGGCTACACCTTC. This codes for CASSQEASSISYGYTF.

V and J are TRBV4-3 and TRBJ1-5, with 9 bases lining up with TRBD1. The CDR3 has 15 residues. V shed 2 bases, J shed 6 bases, and the junction held 5 bases outside the gene matches. The germline gives CDR1 LGHNA, CDR2 YSLEER. DNA for the CDR3: TGCGCCAGCAGCCAACTAACAGGGGGCGGTCAGCCCCAGCATTTT. Its protein product is CASSQLTGGGQPQHF.

This clone was counted only a few times. This chain connects TRBV27 to TRBJ2-7, with TRBD1 as a possible D gene (5 bases). Per germline, CDR1 MNHEY and CDR2 SMNVEV (reference sequence). The V and J ends lost 5 bases and 2 bases respectively, with 16 bases between them. The CDR3 totals 15 residues. In DNA, the CDR3 is TGTGCCAGCAGTACTATCTCAGGGTTGGCCTACGAGCAGTACTTC. It yields the protein CASSTISGLAYEQYF.